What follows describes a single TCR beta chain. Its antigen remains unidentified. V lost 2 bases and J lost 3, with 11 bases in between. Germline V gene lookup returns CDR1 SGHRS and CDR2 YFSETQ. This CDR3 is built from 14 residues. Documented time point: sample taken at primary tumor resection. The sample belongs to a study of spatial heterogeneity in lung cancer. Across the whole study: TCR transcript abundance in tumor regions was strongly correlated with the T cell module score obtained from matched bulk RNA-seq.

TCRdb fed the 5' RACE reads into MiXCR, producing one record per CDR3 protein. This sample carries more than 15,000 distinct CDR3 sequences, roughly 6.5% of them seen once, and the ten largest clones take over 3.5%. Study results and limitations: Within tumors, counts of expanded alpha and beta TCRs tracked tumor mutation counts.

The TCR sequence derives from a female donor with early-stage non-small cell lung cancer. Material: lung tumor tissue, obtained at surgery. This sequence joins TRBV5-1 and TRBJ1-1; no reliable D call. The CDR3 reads CASSLTGRDTEAFF. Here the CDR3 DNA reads TGCGCCAGCAGCTTAACTGGGAGAGACACTGAAGCTTTCTTT.